The clone carrying this TCR beta chain has more than one count but fewer than ten. This entry belongs to a study of blood T cell repertoires in COVID-19. Germline CDR1 is KGHSH and CDR2 is LQKENI. The CDR3 sequence is 13 residues long. V was cut by 3 bases and J by 6 bases, with 11 bases left in between. Produced via immunoSEQ multiplex PCR; TCRdb's table is partial and in-frame only. The repertoire consists of under 200,000 clones, with about 88% occurring once and the leading ten covering about 5%. The TCR was taken from a woman over 75 with acute or convalescent COVID-19. The specimen was peripheral blood. V gene TRBV18 combines with J gene TRBJ1-1; D perhaps matches TRBD1 (5 bases). The CDR3: CASSPRRDAEAFF. In DNA, the CDR3 is TGTGCCAGCTCACCCCGGAGGGACGCTGAAGCTTTCTTT.